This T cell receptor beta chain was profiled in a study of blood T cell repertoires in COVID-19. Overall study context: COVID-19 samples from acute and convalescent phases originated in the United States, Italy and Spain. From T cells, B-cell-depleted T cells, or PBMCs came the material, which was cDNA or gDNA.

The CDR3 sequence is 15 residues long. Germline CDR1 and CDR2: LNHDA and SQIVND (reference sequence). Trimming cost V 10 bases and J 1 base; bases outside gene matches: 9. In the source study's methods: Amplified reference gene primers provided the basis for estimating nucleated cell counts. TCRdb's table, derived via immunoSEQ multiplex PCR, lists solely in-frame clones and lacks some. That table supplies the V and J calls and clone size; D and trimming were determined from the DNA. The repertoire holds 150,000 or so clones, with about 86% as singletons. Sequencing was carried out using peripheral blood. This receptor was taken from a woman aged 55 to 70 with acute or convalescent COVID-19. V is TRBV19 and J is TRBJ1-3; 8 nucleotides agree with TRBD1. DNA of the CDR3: TGTGCCACCACGGACAGGGCCCTATCTGGAAACACCATATATTTT. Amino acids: CATTDRALSGNTIYF.